These 5 T cell receptor beta chains share one sample of origin, sequenced in a study of blood T cell repertoires in COVID-19. Clones were sequenced by immunoSEQ multiplex PCR, and TCRdb holds only the in-frame ones, with some missing. The data show roughly 250,000 clones, about 80% seen once. Sequencing used peripheral blood. These receptors all stem from a woman at least 80 years old with acute or convalescent COVID-19.

This chain links TRBV7-3 with TRBJ2-1; the match to TRBD2 covers 7 bases. Germline trimming cut 2 bases from V and 7 bases from J; bases unmatched to any gene: 8. CDR3 size: 15 residues. Germline CDR1 SGHTA, CDR2 FQGTGA. The CDR3 protein is CASSLEAGVVNEQFF. As DNA, the CDR3 is TGTGCCAGCAGCTTAGAGGCGGGGGTGGTGAATGAGCAGTTCTTC.

This clone was detected only once. The chain links TRBV11-3 to TRBJ2-2, with 11 bases aligning to TRBD2. CDR1 SGHNT and CDR2 YENEEA come from the germline V gene. V lost 3 bases, J lost 2 bases, and 14 bases stayed unmatched. The CDR3 extends over 20 amino acids. For the CDR3, the DNA is TGTGCCAGCAGCTTGGGGCTAAGTGGGACTAGCGGATCAAACACCGGGGAGCTGTTTTTT. Amino acid sequence: CASSLGLSGTSGSNTGELFF.

This clone was detected once. J is TRBJ2-7 and V is TRBV6-5; 7 nucleotides line up with TRBD1. V shed 7 bases and J 5 bases; nucleotides not matched to a gene: 8. CDR1 and CDR2 from the germline V gene are MNHEY and SVGAGI. The CDR3 runs to 13 residues. CDR3 sequence reads: CASKTGSRNEQYF. CDR3 DNA sequence: TGTGCCAGCAAGACAGGGAGTCGAAACGAGCAGTACTTC.

V and J are TRBV6-1 and TRBJ1-5, with a weak D call TRBD1 (6 bases). The germline gives CDR1 MNHNS, CDR2 SASEGT. Trimming removed 3 bases from V and 13 bases from J, with 19 bases in between. The CDR3 length is 14 residues. As DNA, the CDR3 is TGTGCCAGCAGTGATAGGTCTGGGGGCGCGCCGCAGCATTTT. Translating gives CASSDRSGGAPQHF.

The chain joins TRBV5-1 to TRBJ2-7; 11 nucleotides match TRBD2. The CDR3 is made up of 16 amino acids. Per the germline V gene, CDR1 is SGHRS and CDR2 is YFSETQ. Germline trimming cut 3 bases from V and 2 bases from J; bases unmatched to any gene: 7. CDR3 region: CASSSHSGGGPYEQYF. CDR3 nucleotide sequence: TGCGCCAGCAGCTCGCATAGCGGGGGGGGCCCCTACGAGCAGTACTTC.